This T cell receptor (beta chain) was found in a study of blood T cell repertoires in COVID-19. The wider study: Sources were T cells, B-cell-depleted T cells, or PBMCs; the material itself was cDNA or gDNA.

Only in-frame clones appear in the TCRdb table, and some are missing; sequencing was by immunoSEQ multiplex PCR. The table includes under 60,000 clones, 82% detected once. The junction had 16 bases not matched to a gene; V was cut back by 5 bases and J by 5 bases. Germline V CDR1 and CDR2: SEHNR, FQNEAQ (reference sequence). The CDR3 totals 17 residues. This sequence joins TRBV7-9 and TRBJ2-5; TRBD2 agrees at 8 bases. The sample consisted of peripheral blood. The receptor was isolated from a man aged 35-49 years with acute or convalescent COVID-19. The CDR3 sequence is CASSPGSTGGHRETQYF. CDR3 in DNA: TGTGCCAGCAGCCCCGGGTCCACGGGGGGGCACAGGGAGACCCAGTACTTC.